This is a list of T cell receptor beta chains from one sample in a study of T cells in localized non-small cell lung cancer. Method: immunoSEQ multiplex PCR; TCRdb's copy keeps in-frame clones and lacks some. The sample has 20,000 to 25,000 clones; around nine tenths are singletons. The sample was peripheral blood, taken before any cancer treatment. These receptors were obtained from a male donor aged 60 or older with stage I lung adenocarcinoma. Each CDR3 is given with its conserved first and last residue. D genes are given only for firm matches. Rows may omit the clone size; those that give it use once, few, many or a size class.

v_call: TRBV27; clone_size: NA; j_call: TRBJ1-1; d_call: NA; cdr3_nt: TGTGCCAGCAGTTTAGAGAGGGCGAGCACTGAAGCTTTCTTT; cdr3_aa: CASSLERASTEAFF
v_call: TRBV7-2; clone_size: once; j_call: TRBJ1-5; d_call: NA; cdr3_nt: TGTGCCAGCAGCTTACAGGGGCCCGGGGGCAATCAGCCCCAGCATTTT; cdr3_aa: CASSLQGPGGNQPQHF
v_call: TRBV6-5; clone_size: NA; j_call: TRBJ2-5; d_call: TRBD2; cdr3_nt: TGTGCCAGCAGTTTCGGGACTAGCGGGAGGGAGACCCAGTACTTC; cdr3_aa: CASSFGTSGRETQYF
v_call: TRBV15; clone_size: NA; j_call: TRBJ2-1; d_call: NA; cdr3_nt: TGTGCCACCACACCGGGCGGTTCGAACAATGAGCAGTTCTTC; cdr3_aa: CATTPGGSNNEQFF
v_call: TRBV6-5; clone_size: NA; j_call: TRBJ2-7; d_call: NA; cdr3_nt: TGTGCCAGCAGCCGAGACCCCACCTACGAGCAGTACTTC; cdr3_aa: CASSRDPTYEQYF
v_call: TRBV13; clone_size: once; j_call: TRBJ1-2; d_call: NA; cdr3_nt: TGTGCCAGCAGCTTAAAGCGGGACACCCCCTATGGCTACACCTTC; cdr3_aa: CASSLKRDTPYGYTF
v_call: TRBV6-6; clone_size: NA; j_call: TRBJ2-7; d_call: NA; cdr3_nt: TGTGCCAGCAGGCCAACCCTGAGCTCCTACGAGCAGTACTTC; cdr3_aa: CASRPTLSSYEQYF
v_call: TRBV28; clone_size: NA; j_call: TRBJ1-5; d_call: NA; cdr3_nt: TGTGCCAGCAGTTTATGGGAAAGAGGGGGAGGCAATCAGCCCCAGCATTTT; cdr3_aa: CASSLWERGGGNQPQHF
v_call: TRBV19; clone_size: NA; j_call: TRBJ1-6; d_call: NA; cdr3_nt: TGTGCCAGTAGTATAGATCTAACTGGGAATAATTCACCCCTCCACTTT; cdr3_aa: CASSIDLTGNNSPLHF
v_call: TRBV20-1; clone_size: NA; j_call: TRBJ2-7; d_call: NA; cdr3_nt: TGCAGTGCTCGGAGGTCCTACGAGCAGTACTTC; cdr3_aa: CSARRSYEQYF
v_call: TRBV29-1; clone_size: once; j_call: TRBJ1-4; d_call: NA; cdr3_nt: TGCAGCGTGGGACGGGCTGCAACTAATGAAAAACTGTTTTTT; cdr3_aa: CSVGRAATNEKLFF
v_call: TRBV7-9; clone_size: once; j_call: TRBJ2-7; d_call: TRBD1; cdr3_nt: TGTGCCAGCAGCTTAGTGGGACAGGGGGACTCCTACGAGCAGTACTTC; cdr3_aa: CASSLVGQGDSYEQYF
v_call: TRBV30; clone_size: once; j_call: TRBJ2-5; d_call: NA; cdr3_nt: TGTGCCTGGAGTACACAGGGATCCGAGACCCAGTACTTC; cdr3_aa: CAWSTQGSETQYF
v_call: TRBV6-5; clone_size: NA; j_call: TRBJ1-1; d_call: NA; cdr3_nt: TGTGCCAGCAGTTACTCGAGGGGCGCGTTGGACACTGAAGCTTTCTTT; cdr3_aa: CASSYSRGALDTEAFF
v_call: TRBV6-5; clone_size: NA; j_call: TRBJ1-1; d_call: NA; cdr3_nt: TGTGCCAGCACCGTAGAGTCGAACACTGAAGCTTTCTTT; cdr3_aa: CASTVESNTEAFF
v_call: TRBV30; clone_size: NA; j_call: TRBJ2-3; d_call: NA; cdr3_nt: TGTGCCTGGAGTGTAGTTCTCCCGGATACGCAGTATTTT; cdr3_aa: CAWSVVLPDTQYF
v_call: TRBV4-1; clone_size: few; j_call: TRBJ1-1; d_call: NA; cdr3_nt: TGCGCCAGCAGCCAAGATGGGCAGGCAAACACTGAAGCTTTCTTT; cdr3_aa: CASSQDGQANTEAFF
v_call: TRBV19; clone_size: few; j_call: TRBJ1-4; d_call: TRBD1; cdr3_nt: TGTGCCAGTGGATTAACCTCCGGGACAGGGTCAGAAAAACTGTTTTTT; cdr3_aa: CASGLTSGTGSEKLFF
v_call: TRBV27; clone_size: NA; j_call: TRBJ1-4; d_call: TRBD1; cdr3_nt: TGTGCCAGCAGGCAGGGGGCGCGGGACCGGGACGGCGAAAAACTGTTTTTT; cdr3_aa: CASRQGARDRDGEKLFF
v_call: TRBV11-2; clone_size: NA; j_call: TRBJ2-1; d_call: NA; cdr3_nt: TGTGCCAGCAGCGTGATGGGGTCGGGAGACAAGCAGTTCTTC; cdr3_aa: CASSVMGSGDKQFF
v_call: TRBV18; clone_size: NA; j_call: TRBJ2-1; d_call: NA; cdr3_nt: TGTGCCAGCTCCCTAAGGAGAGCTCGGGATATATACAATGAGCAGTTCTTC; cdr3_aa: CASSLRRARDIYNEQFF
v_call: TRBV29-1; clone_size: NA; j_call: TRBJ1-1; d_call: NA; cdr3_nt: TGCAGCGTTAGTCAGGGTAACACTGAAGCTTTCTTT; cdr3_aa: CSVSQGNTEAFF
v_call: TRBV5-1; clone_size: NA; j_call: TRBJ1-1; d_call: TRBD1; cdr3_nt: TGCGCCAGCAGCGACCCGACAGGGGCGAACACTGAAGCTTTCTTT; cdr3_aa: CASSDPTGANTEAFF
v_call: TRBV7-8; clone_size: NA; j_call: TRBJ2-4; d_call: NA; cdr3_nt: TGTGCCAGCAGCTTAGTAGCCGCCCTAAGGGGCGACATTCAGTACTTC; cdr3_aa: CASSLVAALRGDIQYF
v_call: TRBV10-3; clone_size: NA; j_call: TRBJ1-4; d_call: NA; cdr3_nt: TGTGCCATCAGTGAGTTGGGGGCAGATGCTAATGAAAAACTGTTTTTT; cdr3_aa: CAISELGADANEKLFF
v_call: TRBV7-2; clone_size: NA; j_call: TRBJ1-5; d_call: TRBD1; cdr3_nt: TGTGCCAGCAGCTTAAGACAGGGAGGAGAGGGTCAGCCCCAGCATTTT; cdr3_aa: CASSLRQGGEGQPQHF
v_call: TRBV5-6; clone_size: NA; j_call: TRBJ1-1; d_call: NA; cdr3_nt: TGTGCCAGCAGCTTGAACACTGAAGCTTTCTTT; cdr3_aa: CASSLNTEAFF
v_call: TRBV4-2; clone_size: NA; j_call: TRBJ1-5; d_call: NA; cdr3_nt: TGTGCCAGCAGCCAAGATTTTCGGACCCTTAATCAGCCCCAGCATTTT; cdr3_aa: CASSQDFRTLNQPQHF
v_call: TRBV28; clone_size: NA; j_call: TRBJ1-2; d_call: NA; cdr3_nt: TGTGCCAGCAGTCCTTCATCAGGGGATGGCTACACCTTC; cdr3_aa: CASSPSSGDGYTF
v_call: TRBV28; clone_size: NA; j_call: TRBJ2-5; d_call: NA; cdr3_nt: TGTGCCAGCAGCTCTGGGGACTCCCTTGGAGAGACCCAGTACTTC; cdr3_aa: CASSSGDSLGETQYF
v_call: TRBV28; clone_size: NA; j_call: TRBJ1-4; d_call: NA; cdr3_nt: TGTGCCAGCTCACAGGATAGGTTTGAAAAACTGTTTTTT; cdr3_aa: CASSQDRFEKLFF
v_call: TRBV18; clone_size: NA; j_call: TRBJ1-2; d_call: NA; cdr3_nt: TGTGCCAGCTCACCGGAGGGGGGCGGAGGTTCGGCTGGCTACACCTTC; cdr3_aa: CASSPEGGGGSAGYTF
v_call: TRBV30; clone_size: NA; j_call: TRBJ2-7; d_call: NA; cdr3_nt: TGTGCCTGGAGTTGGGGGGCCCTCTCCTACGAGCAGTACTTC; cdr3_aa: CAWSWGALSYEQYF
v_call: TRBV28; clone_size: NA; j_call: TRBJ1-1; d_call: TRBD1; cdr3_nt: TGTGCCAGCAGTTTATCGGGACAGGGGGAACCTTTCTTT; cdr3_aa: CASSLSGQGEPFF
v_call: TRBV18; clone_size: NA; j_call: TRBJ2-1; d_call: NA; cdr3_nt: TGTGCCAGCTCCATCCTAGGGGCCCAACCCTCCTACAATGAGCAGTTCTTC; cdr3_aa: CASSILGAQPSYNEQFF
v_call: TRBV15; clone_size: NA; j_call: TRBJ2-1; d_call: NA; cdr3_nt: TGTGCCACCAGCCGCGTTCTCTCAGGGGCTGAAATCGATGAGCAGTTCTTC; cdr3_aa: CATSRVLSGAEIDEQFF
v_call: TRBV4-1; clone_size: NA; j_call: TRBJ2-7; d_call: NA; cdr3_nt: TGCGCCAGCAGCCAAGAGGAGCGGAGAACCTACGAGCAGTACTTC; cdr3_aa: CASSQEERRTYEQYF
v_call: TRBV28; clone_size: once; j_call: TRBJ1-1; d_call: NA; cdr3_nt: TGTGCCAGCAGTTTATGGGGGCCGTCAAGGGGGAACACTGAAGCTTTCTTT; cdr3_aa: CASSLWGPSRGNTEAFF
v_call: TRBV27; clone_size: NA; j_call: TRBJ1-2; d_call: TRBD1; cdr3_nt: TGTGCCAGCAGTTTAGGCAGTAAAGGGGGGACAGGGATTAACTATGGCTACACCTTC; cdr3_aa: CASSLGSKGGTGINYGYTF
v_call: TRBV18; clone_size: few; j_call: TRBJ2-2; d_call: TRBD2; cdr3_nt: TGTGCCAGCTCACCACCGGTGAGCGGGAGCGGCGGGGAGCTGTTTTTT; cdr3_aa: CASSPPVSGSGGELFF
v_call: TRBV6-1; clone_size: medium-sized; j_call: TRBJ2-3; d_call: NA; cdr3_nt: TGTGCCAGCAGTGAGTTAAGGGGGGCATCTAGCACAGATACGCAGTATTTT; cdr3_aa: CASSELRGASSTDTQYF
v_call: TRBV6-5; clone_size: once; j_call: TRBJ1-1; d_call: NA; cdr3_nt: TGTGCCAGCAGTAGGGGACAAGTGAACACTGAAGCTTTCTTT; cdr3_aa: CASSRGQVNTEAFF
v_call: TRBV4-3; clone_size: NA; j_call: TRBJ1-2; d_call: NA; cdr3_nt: TGCGCCAGCAGCCAGAATGCCAGGCGGGCCCAAGGCTACACCTTC; cdr3_aa: CASSQNARRAQGYTF
v_call: TRBV5-1; clone_size: NA; j_call: TRBJ2-7; d_call: NA; cdr3_nt: TGCGCCAGCAGCGCGGGCGGACTGGGGCACGAGCAGTACTTC; cdr3_aa: CASSAGGLGHEQYF
v_call: TRBV9; clone_size: NA; j_call: TRBJ1-2; d_call: TRBD1; cdr3_nt: TGTGCCAGCAGCGCCGGCCGGGACAGACCCCTCTTC; cdr3_aa: CASSAGRDRPLF
v_call: TRBV9; clone_size: NA; j_call: TRBJ2-7; d_call: NA; cdr3_nt: TGTGCCAGCAGCCCTGCCGGAGGGGAATACGAGCAGTACTTC; cdr3_aa: CASSPAGGEYEQYF
v_call: TRBV6-6; clone_size: NA; j_call: TRBJ1-6; d_call: NA; cdr3_nt: TGTGCCAGCAGTTACGGCGCAGCGGGCCATAATTCACCCCTCCACTTT; cdr3_aa: CASSYGAAGHNSPLHF
v_call: TRBV30; clone_size: few; j_call: TRBJ1-4; d_call: TRBD1; cdr3_nt: TGTGCCTGGAGTCCCGGACAGGGGAGGGAAAAACTGTTTTTT; cdr3_aa: CAWSPGQGREKLFF
v_call: TRBV9; clone_size: NA; j_call: TRBJ1-2; d_call: NA; cdr3_nt: TGTGCCAGCAGCACGACAGGAGGGAATGGCTACACCTTC; cdr3_aa: CASSTTGGNGYTF
v_call: TRBV28; clone_size: NA; j_call: TRBJ2-7; d_call: NA; cdr3_nt: TGTGCCAGCAGTTTAAACAGGGATTCAGACTTC; cdr3_aa: CASSLNRDSDF
v_call: TRBV30; clone_size: NA; j_call: TRBJ2-7; d_call: TRBD1; cdr3_nt: TGTGCCTGGACCTTGGGACAGGGGGGTTCCTACGAGCAGTACTTC; cdr3_aa: CAWTLGQGGSYEQYF